This T cell receptor (beta chain) came from a study of blood T cells in healthy people across ages. This clonotype was recorded at least ten times. Extracted total RNA amounted to at least 5.5 micrograms for each sample. It was with a sample-barcoded 5' primer and a J-beta primer mix that a second PCR of about 6 to 11 cycles was run. TCRdb processed the 5' RACE reads anew with MiXCR; each CDR3 protein has one entry. The data hold fewer than 1,000,000 distinct CDR3 sequences, with about 46% observed a single time. In germline, CDR1 is SQVTM, CDR2 ANQGSEA. The CDR3 extends over 14 amino acids. The V segment lost 6 bases and the J segment 3 bases; nucleotides outside the gene matches: 9.

This chain links TRBV29-1 with TRBJ2-3; 7 bases agree with TRBD1. The clonotype originates from an elderly man in good health. Sequenced: blood. CDR3 region: CSVTGQKITDTQYF. CDR3 coding DNA: TGCAGCGTGACGGGACAGAAAATAACAGATACGCAGTATTTT.